The rows below give T cell receptor beta chains drawn from one sample of a study of vaccination effects on CD4 cells after COVID-19. For these receptors, no antigen is known. Only in-frame clones appear in the TCRdb table, and some are missing; sequencing was by immunoSEQ multiplex PCR. The profile shows fewer than 65,000 clones, around three quarters of them singletons. The sequencing here drew on CD4+ T cells from PBMCs cultured with HCoV-OC43 spike peptides, taken before COVID-19 vaccination. Receptors originate from a human donor who received a COVID-19 vaccine. Each CDR3 is given with its conserved first and last residue. The D gene is left open where the match is weak. Expanded clones get a size class; other rows say once, few or many, or leave the size out.

D gene,CDR3 length,J gene,clone size,V gene,CDR3 protein,CDR3 DNA
.,15,TRBJ1-5,.,TRBV2,CASSDQGLSNQPQHF,TGTGCCAGCAGTGATCAGGGCCTGAGCAATCAGCCCCAGCATTTT
.,17,TRBJ1-1,.,TRBV7-3,CASSSDPWGGRDTEAFF,TGTGCCAGCAGCTCGGACCCCTGGGGGGGGCGGGACACTGAAGCTTTCTTT
.,15,TRBJ1-3,once,TRBV15,CATRGRSTSGNTIYF,TGTGCCACCAGGGGACGGTCCACATCTGGAAACACCATATATTTT
TRBD1,15,TRBJ1-2,.,TRBV28,CASRFQGDRDYGYTF,TGTGCCAGCAGATTTCAAGGTGACAGGGACTATGGCTACACCTTC
TRBD2,19,TRBJ2-3,.,TRBV11-3,CASSPSLAGGPGSTDTQYF,TGTGCCAGCAGCCCTTCACTAGCGGGGGGGCCGGGTAGCACAGATACGCAGTATTTT
.,18,TRBJ1-5,few,TRBV7-7,CASSLEGHWEPGNQPQHF,TGTGCCAGCAGCTTAGAGGGACACTGGGAACCGGGCAATCAGCCCCAGCATTTT
.,16,TRBJ2-2,.,TRBV24-1,CATSRFGGGDTGELFF,TGTGCCACCAGTCGCTTCGGCGGGGGCGACACCGGGGAGCTGTTTTTT
.,13,TRBJ1-4,.,TRBV12-3/TRBV12-4,CASSLQANEKLFF,TGTGCCAGCAGTTTACAGGCGAATGAAAAACTGTTTTTT
.,13,TRBJ1-6,.,TRBV2,CASSASGLSPLHF,TGTGCCAGCAGTGCCTCAGGGCTTTCACCCCTCCACTTT
.,15,TRBJ2-3,.,TRBV5-6,CASSLRREIADTQYF,TGTGCCAGCAGCTTGCGAAGGGAGATCGCAGATACGCAGTATTTT
.,18,TRBJ2-1,.,TRBV21-1,CASSKGVPAGVPYNEQFF,TGTGCCAGCAGCAAAGGTGTACCAGCTGGGGTACCCTACAATGAGCAGTTCTTC
TRBD2,16,TRBJ2-5,.,TRBV4-2,CASSQDGTSGDETQYF,TGTGCCAGCAGCCAAGACGGGACTAGCGGGGATGAGACCCAGTACTTC
.,14,TRBJ1-1,.,TRBV7-2,CASRKGRSIAEAFF,TGTGCCAGCAGGAAGGGGCGCTCGATCGCTGAAGCTTTCTTT
TRBD1,13,TRBJ1-2,.,TRBV4-1,CASSQETRRQGAF,TGCGCCAGCAGCCAAGAGACGAGGCGACAGGGTGCCTTC
.,16,TRBJ1-2,once,TRBV6-4,CASRTPDDRDHYGYTF,TGTGCCAGCAGAACTCCGGACGATAGAGACCACTATGGCTACACCTTC
.,14,TRBJ2-2,.,TRBV6-4,CASSPQEGTGELFF,TGTGCCAGCAGCCCTCAGGAGGGGACCGGGGAGCTGTTTTTT
TRBD2,15,TRBJ2-2,few,TRBV7-3,CASSPLAGETGELFF,TGTGCCAGCAGCCCACTAGCGGGGGAAACCGGGGAGCTGTTTTTT
TRBD1,14,TRBJ1-4,once,TRBV5-5,CASSLQGREEKLFF,TGTGCCAGCAGCTTACAGGGGAGAGAAGAAAAACTGTTTTTT
TRBD2,14,TRBJ2-3,few,TRBV10-2,CASTGLAATDTQYF,TGCGCCAGCACCGGGCTAGCGGCCACAGATACGCAGTATTTT
.,14,TRBJ1-1,.,TRBV6-5,CASLLMVGNTEAFF,TGTGCCAGTCTACTTATGGTCGGGAACACTGAAGCTTTCTTT
.,14,TRBJ2-5,.,TRBV5-8,CASSLGSAQETQYF,TGTGCCAGCAGCTTGGGAAGTGCCCAAGAGACCCAGTACTTC
TRBD2,17,TRBJ2-1,.,TRBV5-4,CASSLGGTSGAYNEQFF,TGTGCCAGCAGCTTGGGAGGGACTAGCGGGGCGTACAATGAGCAGTTCTTC
TRBD1,15,TRBJ2-4,.,TRBV5-6,CASSFTGTAKNIQYF,TGTGCCAGCAGCTTCACCGGGACAGCAAAAAACATTCAGTACTTC
.,12,TRBJ1-1,.,TRBV5-1,CASSLGATEAFF,TGCGCCAGCAGCCTCGGGGCGACTGAAGCTTTCTTT
.,14,TRBJ1-6,.,TRBV5-1,CASSLKVSNSPLHF,TGCGCCAGCAGCTTGAAGGTGTCGAATTCACCCCTCCACTTT
TRBD1,14,TRBJ1-1,few,TRBV3-1/TRBV3-2,CASSQGDRNTEAFF,TGTGCCAGCAGCCAGGGGGACAGGAACACTGAAGCTTTCTTT
TRBD1,16,TRBJ2-5,.,TRBV19,CASSIQWTGMQETQYF,TGTGCCAGTAGTATACAATGGACAGGGATGCAAGAGACCCAGTACTTC
.,15,TRBJ2-1,.,TRBV28,CASSPPGSSYNEQFF,TGTGCCAGCAGTCCCCCGGGGAGCTCCTACAATGAGCAGTTCTTC
TRBD1,13,TRBJ1-2,.,TRBV7-2,CASSNRDREAYTF,TGTGCCAGCAGCAACCGGGACAGGGAGGCGTACACCTTC
.,12,TRBJ1-2,.,TRBV6-2/TRBV6-3,CASSPPVVGYTF,TGTGCCAGCAGCCCCCCAGTTGTCGGCTACACCTTC
.,17,TRBJ1-2,.,TRBV19,CASSLRSGRVLNYGYTF,TGTGCCAGTAGCCTACGTTCGGGCAGAGTCCTTAACTATGGCTACACCTTC
.,14,TRBJ2-3,.,TRBV2,CASSLGGPGDTQYF,TGTGCCAGCAGTCTGGGGGGGCCTGGAGATACGCAGTATTTT
.,14,TRBJ1-2,.,TRBV18,CASSPISTNYGYTF,TGTGCCAGCTCACCAATTAGTACTAACTATGGCTACACCTTC
TRBD1,14,TRBJ1-2,.,TRBV5-4,CASSPGQGAYGYTF,TGTGCCAGCAGCCCGGGACAGGGGGCCTATGGCTACACCTTC
TRBD2,15,TRBJ2-5,once,TRBV6-1,CASSEGLAYSETQYF,TGTGCCAGCAGTGAGGGACTAGCATATTCAGAGACCCAGTACTTC
.,12,TRBJ1-2,.,TRBV28,CASRPGGYGYTF,TGTGCCAGCAGGCCCGGGGGCTATGGCTACACCTTC
TRBD1,14,TRBJ1-3,.,TRBV6-2/TRBV6-3,CASSRTGAGNTIYF,TGTGCCAGCAGTCGGACAGGGGCTGGAAACACCATATATTTT
.,14,TRBJ1-4,.,TRBV3-1/TRBV3-2,CASSPDWNNEKLFF,TGTGCCAGCAGCCCGGACTGGAATAATGAAAAACTGTTTTTT
.,16,TRBJ2-5,.,TRBV6-1,CASSVSQGDWQETQYF,TGTGCCAGCAGTGTATCACAGGGAGATTGGCAAGAGACCCAGTACTTC
.,15,TRBJ1-2,.,TRBV18,CASSLFSEFGDGYTF,TGTGCCAGCTCACTATTCAGCGAATTTGGGGATGGCTACACCTTC
TRBD1,18,TRBJ1-4,once,TRBV6-4,CASSDIRGRVATNEKLFF,TGTGCCAGCAGTGACATAAGGGGGCGAGTTGCAACTAATGAAAAACTGTTTTTT
TRBD1,17,TRBJ2-2,few,TRBV11-2,CASSLGGARGLTGELFF,TGTGCCAGCAGCTTAGGGGGGGCCAGGGGGCTCACCGGGGAGCTGTTTTTT
TRBD1,16,TRBJ1-4,.,TRBV7-2,CASSLVGTGFYEKLFF,TGTGCCAGCAGCTTAGTCGGGACAGGGTTTTATGAAAAACTGTTTTTT
TRBD1,15,TRBJ1-1,.,TRBV18,CASSLGQGGYTEAFF,TGTGCCAGCTCACTGGGACAGGGCGGGTACACTGAAGCTTTCTTT
.,14,TRBJ2-5,.,TRBV19,CASSLQEAAETQYF,TGTGCCAGTAGTCTACAAGAAGCGGCGGAGACCCAGTACTTC
TRBD2,16,TRBJ2-1,few,TRBV19,CASSWLAGSMYNEQFF,TGTGCCAGTAGTTGGCTAGCGGGGAGTATGTACAATGAGCAGTTCTTC
TRBD2,16,TRBJ2-2,.,TRBV5-8,CASSSGLVRPTGELFF,TGTGCCAGCAGTTCTGGACTAGTCCGCCCCACCGGGGAGCTGTTTTTT
.,14,TRBJ1-1,few,TRBV18,CASTEGRGITEAFF,TGTGCCAGTACCGAAGGGCGGGGTATCACTGAAGCTTTCTTT
.,14,TRBJ2-1,.,TRBV11-2,CASSLQIPYNEQFF,TGTGCCAGCAGCCTCCAAATACCCTACAATGAGCAGTTCTTC
TRBD1,17,TRBJ1-5,few,TRBV6-4,CASRTGEWIKACQPQHF,TGTGCCAGCAGGACAGGGGAGTGGATTAAAGCTTGTCAGCCCCAGCATTTT
.,15,TRBJ1-2,few,TRBV14,CASSQVLTTAAGYTF,TGTGCCAGCAGCCAAGTACTCACGACGGCAGCTGGCTACACCTTC